This T cell receptor beta chain is from a study of blood T cell repertoires in COVID-19 (dated by TCRdb to about 2020). Regarding the research as a whole: Collaborator samples came from the United States, Italy and Spain and covered acute and convalescent phases of COVID-19. The prospective study material was composed of cDNA or gDNA derived from T cells, B-cell-depleted T cells, or PBMCs. The dataset comprised deeply sampled blood TCRbeta repertoires from subjects exposed to, actively infected with, or recovered from COVID-19. The repertoires were released in a freely available public database intended as a resource for research on the immune response to SARS-CoV-2. Samples were obtained from the ongoing ImmuneRACE study (first 160 participants) and from 1,254 subjects provided by 6 global collaborators. A de-identified subject ID, COVID-19 status, age in years and sex were almost always included in the sample metadata. Where available, HLA class I and class II types were taken from metadata supplied by the sample provider and were not determined by assay-based typing.

One collaborating source in Seattle enrolled patients during active infection and followed them longitudinally through the course of disease. Each collaborating institution followed its own protocols to collect whole blood in K2EDTA tubes. For TCRbeta analysis, collaborator samples were shipped as frozen whole blood, as isolated PBMCs, or as DNA extracted from either sample type. To note about this clone: The antigen it binds to is not known. No base quality values were provided; no much bigger clone lies one nucleotide off.

TCRbeta CDR3 regions were amplified from genomic DNA using the immunoSEQ Assay, a bias-controlled multiplex PCR. Per the original workflow: The number of nucleated cells in each sample was estimated from the amplification of reference gene primers within the assay. Sequence reads were collapsed and filtered to measure the absolute abundance of every unique TCRbeta CDR3 rearrangement. For each sample, productive Simpson clonality was calculated by taking the square root of Simpson's diversity index across productive rearrangements. Sourced from immuneACCESS, this table was stored by TCRdb with only in-frame sequences that have V and J called. A share of the clones is absent; for the studies checked, an unresolved V gene accounts for under half, and the remainder has no known explanation. The DNA gave D and trimming, while V, J and clone size come from that table. Counted in this sample were 60,000 to 85,000 clones; more than 85% of them appeared once. Of the sample, about 7% is held by the ten largest clones.

Overall results and qualifications from the work: The quantity of clinical and demographic metadata differed by source and by participant and was supplied without curation.

Sequenced: peripheral blood. The clonotype was recovered from a man aged 35-49 years with COVID-19, enrolled during active disease.

CDR3 sequence: CASTKGWGGGSYNEQFF. The DNA sequence is given as TGTGCCAGCACCAAAGGCTGGGGCGGGGGGTCCTACAATGAGCAGTTCTTC. This chain is built from TRBV25-1 and TRBJ2-1; TRBD2 agrees with 8 junctional bases. The CDR3 numbers 17 residues from cysteine through phenylalanine. The CDR3 DNA has 51 bases and is translated from base 1. From V the trimming removes 7 bases and from J it removes 1 base, while the gene matches leave 12 bases of the junction unaccounted for. The germline V gene encodes CDR1 MGHDK and CDR2 SYGVNS.